Listed below are T cell receptor beta chains from one sample, sequenced in a study of T cell changes during pregnancy in multiple sclerosis. Sequenced by immunoSEQ multiplex PCR; TCRdb stores in-frame clones only, minus some. The sample contains tens of thousands of clones, about 87% of which appear only once. The source was peripheral blood, collected in the first trimester of pregnancy. Receptors were obtained from a female donor in good health, enrolled as a control in a pregnancy study. Both conserved end residues are part of each CDR3. The order of the fields is CDR3 protein, CDR3 DNA, V gene, clone size, D gene, J gene. D genes are given only for firm matches. Only part of the rows carry a size: once, few, many, or a class if the clone is expanded.

cdr3_aa: CASGEGDEQYF; cdr3_nt: TGTGCTTCGGGGGAAGGGGACGAGCAGTACTTC; v_call: TRBV6-4; clone_size: few; d_call: NA; j_call: TRBJ2-7
cdr3_aa: CASSEGASYEQYF; cdr3_nt: TGTGCCAGCAGTGAGGGAGCCTCCTACGAGCAGTACTTC; v_call: TRBV2; clone_size: NA; d_call: NA; j_call: TRBJ2-7
cdr3_aa: CASSPDREYQPQHF; cdr3_nt: TGTGCCAGCTCCCCCGACAGAGAGTATCAGCCCCAGCATTTT; v_call: TRBV18; clone_size: NA; d_call: NA; j_call: TRBJ1-5
cdr3_aa: CASSVGDRQLSTNEQFF; cdr3_nt: TGTGCCAGCAGCGTAGGGGACAGACAACTCTCAACGAATGAGCAGTTCTTC; v_call: TRBV9; clone_size: NA; d_call: TRBD1; j_call: TRBJ2-1
cdr3_aa: CASGTGRGGTDTQYF; cdr3_nt: TGTGCCAGCGGGACGGGGAGGGGTGGCACAGATACGCAGTATTTT; v_call: TRBV5-4; clone_size: NA; d_call: TRBD2; j_call: TRBJ2-3
cdr3_aa: CASTSVTTGGVSAFF; cdr3_nt: TGTGCCAGCACAAGTGTAACCACTGGGGGGGTATCGGCTTTCTTT; v_call: TRBV5-5; clone_size: NA; d_call: NA; j_call: TRBJ1-1
cdr3_aa: CASSWAGDAYGYTF; cdr3_nt: TGTGCCAGCAGCTGGGCCGGTGATGCTTATGGCTACACCTTC; v_call: TRBV5-4; clone_size: once; d_call: NA; j_call: TRBJ1-2
cdr3_aa: CASSLLGPGTGNTIYF; cdr3_nt: TGTGCCAGCAGCCTTTTGGGCCCGGGGACTGGAAACACCATATATTTT; v_call: TRBV14; clone_size: NA; d_call: NA; j_call: TRBJ1-3
cdr3_aa: CASSVAGVGSGDVNTEAFF; cdr3_nt: TGTGCCAGCAGCGTAGCCGGGGTTGGGTCAGGGGATGTGAACACTGAAGCTTTCTTT; v_call: TRBV9; clone_size: once; d_call: NA; j_call: TRBJ1-1
cdr3_aa: CASSFPGQVNTEAFF; cdr3_nt: TGTGCCAGCAGTTTCCCCGGACAAGTTAACACTGAAGCTTTCTTT; v_call: TRBV28; clone_size: NA; d_call: NA; j_call: TRBJ1-1
cdr3_aa: CASSVSPGNTEAFF; cdr3_nt: TGTGCCAGCAGCGTGAGCCCGGGGAACACTGAAGCTTTCTTT; v_call: TRBV6-5; clone_size: NA; d_call: NA; j_call: TRBJ1-1
cdr3_aa: CASSEARLSTEAFF; cdr3_nt: TGTGCCAGCAGTGAAGCGCGACTCTCAACTGAAGCTTTCTTT; v_call: TRBV2; clone_size: NA; d_call: NA; j_call: TRBJ1-1
cdr3_aa: CASRPPGGGAFTGELFF; cdr3_nt: TGTGCCAGCAGGCCTCCCGGCGGGGGGGCTTTCACCGGGGAGCTGTTTTTT; v_call: TRBV7-9; clone_size: NA; d_call: TRBD2; j_call: TRBJ2-2
cdr3_aa: CASSLTPPGANQPQHF; cdr3_nt: TGTGCCAGCAGCTTAACCCCCCCCGGAGCCAACCAGCCCCAGCATTTT; v_call: TRBV7-2; clone_size: NA; d_call: NA; j_call: TRBJ1-5
cdr3_aa: CASSLAGLAVKETQYF; cdr3_nt: TGTGCCAGCAGCTTAGCCGGACTAGCGGTTAAAGAGACCCAGTACTTC; v_call: TRBV7-8; clone_size: NA; d_call: TRBD2; j_call: TRBJ2-5
cdr3_aa: CASSGGYRGFGTEAFF; cdr3_nt: TGTGCCAGCAGCGGAGGTTACAGGGGTTTTGGCACTGAAGCTTTCTTT; v_call: TRBV5-6; clone_size: once; d_call: TRBD1; j_call: TRBJ1-1
cdr3_aa: CATSRVDWLNTGELFF; cdr3_nt: TGTGCCACCAGCAGAGTGGACTGGCTGAACACCGGGGAGCTGTTTTTT; v_call: TRBV15; clone_size: NA; d_call: NA; j_call: TRBJ2-2
cdr3_aa: CASSTPGLLDTQYF; cdr3_nt: TGTGCCAGTAGTACACCGGGACTTCTAGATACGCAGTATTTT; v_call: TRBV19; clone_size: NA; d_call: NA; j_call: TRBJ2-3
cdr3_aa: CASSRTVTGELFF; cdr3_nt: TGTGCCAGCAGTAGGACTGTGACCGGGGAGCTGTTTTTT; v_call: TRBV2; clone_size: NA; d_call: NA; j_call: TRBJ2-2
cdr3_aa: CASSLGLAGGSNTGELFF; cdr3_nt: TGTGCCAGCAGCTTGGGGCTAGCGGGGGGGTCGAACACCGGGGAGCTGTTTTTT; v_call: TRBV5-5; clone_size: few; d_call: TRBD2; j_call: TRBJ2-2
cdr3_aa: CATSRDEEPQHF; cdr3_nt: TGTGCCACCAGCAGAGATGAGGAGCCCCAGCATTTT; v_call: TRBV15; clone_size: NA; d_call: NA; j_call: TRBJ1-5
cdr3_aa: CASTQSGSYEQYF; cdr3_nt: TGTGCCAGCACTCAATCAGGTTCGTACGAGCAGTACTTC; v_call: TRBV6-5; clone_size: once; d_call: NA; j_call: TRBJ2-7
cdr3_aa: CASSPRSSDGNSPLHF; cdr3_nt: TGTGCCAGCTCACCTCGGAGCTCGGATGGGAATTCACCCCTCCACTTT; v_call: TRBV18; clone_size: NA; d_call: NA; j_call: TRBJ1-6
cdr3_aa: CASSQGYSDRGEQYF; cdr3_nt: TGTGCCAGCAGCCAAGGATACTCAGACAGGGGCGAGCAGTACTTC; v_call: TRBV4-2; clone_size: NA; d_call: TRBD1; j_call: TRBJ2-7
cdr3_aa: CASSIGTVSGNTIYF; cdr3_nt: TGTGCCAGTAGTATCGGGACAGTCTCTGGAAACACCATATATTTT; v_call: TRBV19; clone_size: once; d_call: TRBD1; j_call: TRBJ1-3
cdr3_aa: CASSETGTGESSYNSPLHF; cdr3_nt: TGTGCCAGCAGTGAAACCGGGACAGGGGAAAGCTCCTATAATTCACCCCTCCACTTT; v_call: TRBV2; clone_size: NA; d_call: TRBD1; j_call: TRBJ1-6
cdr3_aa: CASSSNFNPGQGTDTQYF; cdr3_nt: TGTGCCAGCAGTTCCAACTTTAACCCGGGACAGGGGACAGATACGCAGTATTTT; v_call: TRBV7-9; clone_size: NA; d_call: TRBD1; j_call: TRBJ2-3
cdr3_aa: CASSPWGRTSGANVLTF; cdr3_nt: TGTGCCAGCAGTCCATGGGGCAGAACCTCTGGGGCCAACGTCCTGACTTTC; v_call: TRBV27; clone_size: NA; d_call: NA; j_call: TRBJ2-6
cdr3_aa: CASSYGTGLGTEAFF; cdr3_nt: TGTGCCAGCAGTTATGGGACAGGGTTGGGCACTGAAGCTTTCTTT; v_call: TRBV6-5; clone_size: once; d_call: TRBD1; j_call: TRBJ1-1
cdr3_aa: CATSRDQGGGVQYF; cdr3_nt: TGTGCCACCAGCAGAGATCAGGGCGGGGGGGTGCAGTATTTT; v_call: TRBV15; clone_size: NA; d_call: TRBD2; j_call: TRBJ2-3
cdr3_aa: CASSQDVGGGNSNQPQHF; cdr3_nt: TGTGCCAGCAGCCAAGATGTCGGGGGTGGGAATAGCAATCAGCCCCAGCATTTT; v_call: TRBV4-2; clone_size: NA; d_call: NA; j_call: TRBJ1-5
cdr3_aa: CAWSSGQGLEQYF; cdr3_nt: TGTGCCTGGAGTTCGGGACAGGGACTCGAGCAGTACTTC; v_call: TRBV30; clone_size: once; d_call: TRBD1; j_call: TRBJ2-7
cdr3_aa: CASSSGLADLPYEQYF; cdr3_nt: TGTGCCAGCAGCTCTGGACTAGCAGACCTCCCCTACGAGCAGTACTTC; v_call: TRBV9; clone_size: NA; d_call: TRBD2; j_call: TRBJ2-7
cdr3_aa: CASSSRDRSNQPQHF; cdr3_nt: TGTGCCAGCAGCTCCCGGGACAGAAGCAATCAGCCCCAGCATTTT; v_call: TRBV7-2; clone_size: few; d_call: TRBD1; j_call: TRBJ1-5
cdr3_aa: CAWSVRRRGPPQYF; cdr3_nt: TGTGCCTGGAGTGTACGGCGGCGGGGGCCTCCGCAGTACTTC; v_call: TRBV30; clone_size: NA; d_call: NA; j_call: TRBJ2-5
cdr3_aa: CAGGTGSSGNTIYF; cdr3_nt: TGTGCTGGCGGGACAGGAAGCTCTGGAAACACCATATATTTT; v_call: TRBV30; clone_size: NA; d_call: TRBD1; j_call: TRBJ1-3
cdr3_aa: CASSQVPLAGGLDTQYF; cdr3_nt: TGTGCCAGCAGCCAAGTCCCGCTAGCGGGGGGCTTAGATACGCAGTATTTT; v_call: TRBV4-2; clone_size: NA; d_call: TRBD2; j_call: TRBJ2-3
cdr3_aa: CASKQAGYYGYTF; cdr3_nt: TGTGCCAGCAAACAGGCGGGGTACTATGGCTACACCTTC; v_call: TRBV5-6; clone_size: NA; d_call: NA; j_call: TRBJ1-2
cdr3_aa: CASSRQGRGEKLFF; cdr3_nt: TGTGCCAGCAGTCGACAGGGGAGAGGGGAAAAACTGTTTTTT; v_call: TRBV7-2; clone_size: NA; d_call: TRBD1; j_call: TRBJ1-4
cdr3_aa: CAWSVQGEGGYTF; cdr3_nt: TGTGCCTGGAGTGTACAGGGAGAGGGTGGCTACACCTTC; v_call: TRBV30; clone_size: NA; d_call: NA; j_call: TRBJ1-2
cdr3_aa: CASSFTGGNSPLHF; cdr3_nt: TGTGCCAGCAGCTTCACAGGGGGCAATTCACCCCTCCACTTT; v_call: TRBV7-3; clone_size: NA; d_call: TRBD1; j_call: TRBJ1-6
cdr3_aa: CASSSGDLSTEAFF; cdr3_nt: TGTGCCAGCAGTTCAGGGGATTTGAGCACTGAAGCTTTCTTT; v_call: TRBV28; clone_size: NA; d_call: NA; j_call: TRBJ1-1
cdr3_aa: CASTLGVSGGYNEQFF; cdr3_nt: TGTGCCAGCACTTTAGGGGTTAGCGGGGGGTACAATGAGCAGTTCTTC; v_call: TRBV9; clone_size: NA; d_call: TRBD2; j_call: TRBJ2-1
cdr3_aa: CASSIRGIEAFF; cdr3_nt: TGTGCCAGCAGCATTAGGGGGATTGAAGCTTTCTTT; v_call: TRBV6-6; clone_size: few; d_call: NA; j_call: TRBJ1-1
cdr3_aa: CASSHDRGRQAFF; cdr3_nt: TGTGCCAGCAGCCATGACAGGGGGCGTCAAGCTTTCTTT; v_call: TRBV13; clone_size: NA; d_call: TRBD1; j_call: TRBJ1-1
cdr3_aa: CAINDGQVEEAFF; cdr3_nt: TGTGCCATCAATGACGGACAGGTTGAGGAAGCTTTCTTT; v_call: TRBV10-3; clone_size: NA; d_call: TRBD1; j_call: TRBJ1-1
cdr3_aa: CASSSRGARLNEKLFF; cdr3_nt: TGCGCCAGCAGCTCCCGGGGGGCCAGACTTAATGAAAAACTGTTTTTT; v_call: TRBV4-3; clone_size: once; d_call: NA; j_call: TRBJ1-4
cdr3_aa: CASSGEGVPFSGNTIYF; cdr3_nt: TGTGCCAGCAGCGGGGAGGGAGTACCCTTCTCTGGAAACACCATATATTTT; v_call: TRBV5-5; clone_size: NA; d_call: NA; j_call: TRBJ1-3
cdr3_aa: CASSQPLGGGTEAFF; cdr3_nt: TGTGCCAGCAGCCAACCCCTTGGGGGGGGCACTGAAGCTTTCTTT; v_call: TRBV16; clone_size: NA; d_call: NA; j_call: TRBJ1-1
cdr3_aa: CASTAGDTEAFF; cdr3_nt: TGTGCCAGCACCGCGGGGGACACTGAAGCTTTCTTT; v_call: TRBV6-5; clone_size: NA; d_call: NA; j_call: TRBJ1-1
cdr3_aa: CASSLLLSGANVLTF; cdr3_nt: TGTGCCAGCAGCCTCCTTCTCTCTGGGGCCAACGTCCTGACTTTC; v_call: TRBV5-5; clone_size: NA; d_call: NA; j_call: TRBJ2-6
cdr3_aa: CAWTPQGPYEQYF; cdr3_nt: TGTGCCTGGACCCCCCAGGGCCCCTACGAGCAGTACTTC; v_call: TRBV30; clone_size: NA; d_call: NA; j_call: TRBJ2-7
cdr3_aa: CASSYIGQTSSYNEQFF; cdr3_nt: TGTGCCAGCAGCTACATCGGACAGACGAGCTCCTACAATGAGCAGTTCTTC; v_call: TRBV7-2; clone_size: few; d_call: NA; j_call: TRBJ2-1
cdr3_aa: CASSRDRGYEQYF; cdr3_nt: TGTGCCAGCAGCAGGGACAGGGGGTACGAGCAGTACTTC; v_call: TRBV27; clone_size: NA; d_call: TRBD1; j_call: TRBJ2-7
cdr3_aa: CASSILAEAEKLFF; cdr3_nt: TGTGCCAGTAGTATCTTGGCAGAGGCTGAAAAACTGTTTTTT; v_call: TRBV19; clone_size: NA; d_call: NA; j_call: TRBJ1-4